What follows are 21 T cell receptor beta chains derived from one specimen sequenced in a study of blood T cell repertoires in COVID-19. Assay: immunoSEQ multiplex PCR; the TCRdb copy retains only in-frame clones and omits some. The sample yields under 350,000 clones, 85% seen once. Sequenced: peripheral blood. All receptors derive from a human donor in a cohort sampled during active COVID-19.

The CDR3 here is CAISPGANQPQHF. In DNA, the CDR3 is TGTGCCATCAGTCCAGGGGCGAATCAGCCCCAGCATTTT. The gene calls are TRBV10-3 and TRBJ1-5; D perhaps matches TRBD1 (6 bases). CDR1 is ENHRY, CDR2 SYGVKD, per germline. CDR3 length: 13 residues. V dropped 5 bases and J dropped 4 bases, with 9 bases sitting between them.

This clone was counted a few times. This chain connects TRBV28 to TRBJ1-6, with 8 bases that match TRBD1. The CDR3 covers 15 residues. Trimming cost V 3 bases and J 5 bases; bases outside gene matches: 3. Germline V lookup: CDR1 MDHEN, CDR2 SYDVKM. In DNA form, the CDR3 reads TGTGCCAGCAGTTTTCAGGACAGGGATAATTCACCCCTCCACTTT. This codes for CASSFQDRDNSPLHF.

The rearrangement uses TRBV2 and TRBJ1-2; no reliable D call. Looked up from germline, CDR1 is SNHLY and CDR2 is FYNNEI. V was clipped by 1 base and J by 4 bases, with 10 bases between them. This CDR3 is 14 amino acids long. CDR3 loop: CASSEVDGLYGYTF. The DNA for the CDR3 is TGTGCCAGCAGTGAAGTGGACGGACTCTATGGCTACACCTTC.

V gene TRBV12-3 or TRBV12-4 combines with J gene TRBJ2-1, with TRBD2 identical over 10 bases. The V segment lost 3 bases and the J segment 15 bases; nucleotides outside the gene matches: 5. This CDR3 has 12 amino acids. The CDR3 DNA sequence: TGTGCCAGCAGTTTTTCAGCGGGAGGGTCGTTCTTC. Translated: CASSFSAGGSFF.

This clone has only one observation. The chain employs TRBV3-1 (or the pseudogene TRBV3-2) and TRBJ1-2; D is unclear. This CDR3 is built from 13 residues. Germline CDR1 is LGHDT and CDR2 is YNNKEL (reference sequence). V lost 1 base, J lost 8 bases, and 11 bases lay in between. The DNA for the CDR3 is TGTGCCAGCAGCCAAGGTTTCGGGGAAGGCTACACCTTC. Translating it yields CASSQGFGEGYTF.

The chain combines TRBV9 with TRBJ1-2; D is uncertain. CDR1 is SGDLS and CDR2 is YYNGEE in the germline V gene. V was clipped by 4 bases and J by 6 bases, with 13 bases between them. The CDR3 extends over 13 amino acids. The CDR3 region has the DNA TGTGCCAGCAGCAACATCCCCATGAATGGCTACACCTTC. It codes for CASSNIPMNGYTF.

The V and J genes are TRBV5-1 and TRBJ2-6; possibly TRBD2 for D (5 bases). Germline CDR1 SGHRS, CDR2 YFSETQ. The CDR3 totals 17 residues. The germline V and J ends were trimmed by 0 bases and 0 bases, with 10 bases remaining between them. In nucleotides, the CDR3 is TGCGCCAGCAGCTTGGGTGAGCGGAGCTCTGGGGCCAACGTCCTGACTTTC. Its translation is CASSLGERSSGANVLTF.

This chain uses TRBV28 with TRBJ2-5; TRBD2 matches 9 bases. The CDR3 loop spans 18 amino acids. Germline V gene lookup returns CDR1 MDHEN and CDR2 SYDVKM. V shed 4 bases and J 3 bases; nucleotides not matched to a gene: 15. The CDR3 loop reads CASSYTLGGTSQEETQYF. The CDR3 nucleotides are TGTGCCAGCAGTTACACATTAGGGGGGACTAGCCAAGAAGAGACCCAGTACTTC.

This clone was recorded at least ten times. The chain employs TRBV5-1 and TRBJ1-4, with D unresolved. The CDR3 sequence is 16 residues long. V was clipped by 0 bases and J by 1 base, with 10 bases between them. Germline V CDR1 and CDR2: SGHRS, YFSETQ. The DNA for the CDR3 is TGCGCCAGCAGCTTGGCTCCCCCAGGAACTAATGAAAAACTGTTTTTT. It translates to CASSLAPPGTNEKLFF.

The gene calls are TRBV4-3 and TRBJ2-1, with 7 bases lining up with TRBD2. J lost 3 bases, V lost 2 bases, and 7 bases had no gene match. The CDR3 has 16 amino acids. CDR1 and CDR2 (germline): LGHNA, YSLEER. This chain's CDR3 is CASSQSGRADYNEQFF. For the CDR3, the DNA is TGCGCCAGCAGCCAATCGGGGAGGGCAGACTACAATGAGCAGTTCTTC.

The genes are TRBV14 and TRBJ2-7; 8 nucleotides match TRBD1. Germline CDR1 SGHDN, CDR2 FVKESK. This CDR3 spans 15 amino acids. J was trimmed by 0 bases and V by 3 bases; bases with no gene match: 4. This CDR3 is CASSQRDRTSYEQYF. Here the CDR3 DNA reads TGTGCCAGCAGCCAGAGGGACAGGACCTCCTACGAGCAGTACTTC.

The chain carries TRBV7-2 and TRBJ2-1, with 10 bases lining up with TRBD2. The J segment lost 15 bases and the V segment lost 5 bases, leaving 13 bases of the junction unmatched. The length of the CDR3 is 14 residues. Germline CDR1 SGHTA, CDR2 FQGNSA. The chain's CDR3 is CASSPVASGRYWFF. The DNA for the CDR3 is TGTGCCAGCAGCCCCGTGGCTAGCGGGAGATATTGGTTCTTC.

J is TRBJ1-2 and V is TRBV4-2; tentative D call: TRBD1 (6 bases). CDR1 is LGHNA, CDR2 YNFKEQ, per germline. The CDR3 is 15 amino acids. V lost 0 bases, J lost 7 bases, and 15 bases lay in between. For the CDR3, the DNA is TGTGCCAGCAGCCAAGATGAGCGGGGGCGTGGTGGCTACACCTTC. Protein sequence: CASSQDERGRGGYTF.

The chain couples TRBV28 to TRBJ1-1, with 9 positions matching TRBD1. Germline lookup yields CDR1 MDHEN and CDR2 SYDVKM. This CDR3 region has 16 residues. Germline trimming cut 8 bases from V and 1 base from J; bases unmatched to any gene: 11. For the CDR3, the DNA is TGTGCCAGCCCCCCGGGACAGGGTTGGAGGAACACTGAAGCTTTCTTT. It yields the protein CASPPGQGWRNTEAFF.

This clone has only one observation. V usage is TRBV3-1 (or the pseudogene TRBV3-2) and J usage is TRBJ1-1, with a possible D match to TRBD1 (6 bases). Germline CDR1 and CDR2: LGHDT and YNNKEL (reference sequence). The germline V and J ends were trimmed by 4 bases and 8 bases, with 11 bases remaining between them. CDR3 length: 12 residues. CDR3 sequence (DNA): TGTGCCAGCAGCCCCGGACAGCTAGAAGCTTTCTTT. Encoded protein: CASSPGQLEAFF.

The rearrangement links TRBV5-1 to TRBJ1-6; 7 bases fit TRBD1. In germline, CDR1 is SGHRS, CDR2 YFSETQ. Trimming at V came to 4 bases and at J to 6 bases, leaving 7 bases not matched to a gene. CDR3 length: 15 residues. The CDR3 loop is CASSPTGVGNSPLHF. As DNA, the CDR3 is TGCGCCAGCAGCCCCACAGGGGTTGGTAATTCACCCCTCCACTTT.

V is TRBV27 and J is TRBJ1-5, with a weak D call TRBD1 (6 bases). The CDR3 contains 15 residues. Deletions cut 5 bases from V and 4 bases from J, with 15 bases between. Germline V gene lookup returns CDR1 MNHEY and CDR2 SMNVEV (reference sequence). In nucleotides, the CDR3 is TGTGCCAGCAGTAACCAGGGGCAGGGGAATCAGCCCCAGCATTTT. This encodes CASSNQGQGNQPQHF.

This sequence joins TRBV19 and TRBJ2-7; no clear D gene. Germline V gene lookup returns CDR1 LNHDA and CDR2 SQIVND (reference sequence). Trimming removed 8 bases at V and 3 bases at J, with 14 bases between. The CDR3 sequence is 13 residues long. CDR3 nucleotides: TGTGCCAGTTCCCATGCTCTAAACTACGAGCAGTACTTC. Translating it yields CASSHALNYEQYF.

This clone was seen a handful of times. The V gene is TRBV2, the J gene TRBJ2-3; 9 bases are a match to TRBD2. V dropped 5 bases and J dropped 0; count of bases not matched to a gene: 9. Germline V gene sequence: CDR1 SNHLY, CDR2 FYNNEI. This CDR3 comprises 17 residues. CDR3 nucleotides: TGTGCCAGCAGTAGGATAGCGGGAGTAGGTAGCACAGATACGCAGTATTTT. Encoded protein: CASSRIAGVGSTDTQYF.

This chain links TRBV30 with TRBJ1-1, with D hard to call. Per germline, CDR1 GTSNPN and CDR2 SVGIG (reference sequence). The CDR3 runs to 14 residues. V lost 0 bases, J lost 0 bases, and 8 bases lay in between. The CDR3 loop is CAWSVFPVNTEAFF. The CDR3 bases are TGTGCCTGGAGTGTTTTCCCCGTGAACACTGAAGCTTTCTTT.

The chain has TRBV7-9 and TRBJ1-2, with D possibly TRBD1 on 5 matching bases. The CDR3 runs 15 residues. Looked up from germline, CDR1 is SEHNR and CDR2 is FQNEAQ (reference sequence). With 5 bases removed from V and 4 bases from J, the gap between germline ends came to 17 bases. CDR3 sequence: CASSQGPGLSYGYTF. CDR3 DNA: TGTGCCAGCAGCCAGGGCCCAGGGCTGAGCTATGGCTACACCTTC.